This TCR beta chain was profiled in a study of early T cells in non-severe SARS-CoV-2 infection. This clonotype was observed at least ten times. The CDR3 runs 13 residues. Germline lookup yields CDR1 SEHNR and CDR2 FQNEAQ (reference sequence). Trimming shortened V by 0 bases and J by 8 bases, and 10 bases separated the two germline ends. In the library, individual cDNA molecules carried attached unique molecular identifiers. TCRdb re-derived calls from the 5' RACE reads in MiXCR, one entry per CDR3 protein. The sample consists of tens of thousands of distinct CDR3 sequences, roughly 5.7% of them appearing once.

The chain employs TRBV7-9 and TRBJ1-2; tentative D call: TRBD1 (5 bases). This receptor was obtained from an adult who was a healthcare worker with PCR-confirmed SARS-CoV-2 infection or an uninfected control (not recorded which). The sample was whole blood. CDR3 DNA sequence: TGTGCCAGCAGCTTAGCCTCAGGGAACGGCTACACCTTC. Translating gives CASSLASGNGYTF.